The sequence of this TCR beta chain was determined in a study of T cell responses to AZD1222 COVID-19 vaccine. Overall study results and limits: Repertoires were obtained only post-peak T cell response.

Trimming took 5 bases from V and 6 from J, leaving 19 bases between them. Germline V gene sequence: CDR1 SEHNR, CDR2 FQNEAQ (reference sequence). The length of the CDR3 is 15 residues. Libraries were prepared by immunoSEQ multiplex PCR; TCRdb keeps only in-frame clonotypes and omits some of them. The table has about 100,000 clones, roughly 89% seen once. A word on this clone: Antigen: not known.

This chain uses TRBV7-9 with TRBJ1-2; D uncertain. This receptor was taken from an adult in good health. The material sequenced was peripheral blood, taken on day 0 of AZD1222 vaccination. In nucleotides, the CDR3 is TGTGCCAGCAGCCTCTTCGGGTCTAGGGCTAATGGCTACACCTTC. Its protein is CASSLFGSRANGYTF. Full variable domain (rest looked up from reference TRBV7-9 and TRBJ1-2): DTGVSQNPRHKITKRGQNVTFRCDPISEHNRLYWYRQTLGQGPEFLTYFQNEAQLEKSRLLSDRFSAERPKGSFSTLEIQRTEQGDSAMYLCASSLFGSRANGYTFGSGTRLTVV.